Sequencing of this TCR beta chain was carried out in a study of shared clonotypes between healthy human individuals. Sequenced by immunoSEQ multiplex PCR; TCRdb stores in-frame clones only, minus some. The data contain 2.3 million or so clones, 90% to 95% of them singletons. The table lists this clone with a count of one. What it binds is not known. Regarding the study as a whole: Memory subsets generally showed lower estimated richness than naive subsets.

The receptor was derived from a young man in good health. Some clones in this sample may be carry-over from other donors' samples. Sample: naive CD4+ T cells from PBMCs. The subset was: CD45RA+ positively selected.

In nucleotides, the CDR3 is TGTGCCAGCAGGGACCGAAGGGCCCAGAACACCGGGGAGCTGTTTTTT. Translated, it gives CASRDRRAQNTGELFF. The chain combines TRBV7-3 with TRBJ2-2; D gene uncertain. The CDR3 sequence is 16 residues long. Per germline, CDR1 SGHTA and CDR2 FQGTGA. Trimming pared 6 bases from V and 1 base from J, leaving 15 bases between.